A selection of T cell receptor beta chains follows, all from one sample in a study of T cell changes during pregnancy in multiple sclerosis. TCRdb's copy holds only in-frame clones and misses some; the assay was immunoSEQ multiplex PCR. The repertoire holds 70,000 to 95,000 clones, with about 93% as singletons. The sample in question was peripheral blood, obtained in the first trimester of pregnancy. Receptor source: a female donor with multiple sclerosis, enrolled in a pregnancy study. CDR3s include the opening cysteine and the closing phenylalanine or tryptophan. A D gene is named only where the DNA matches it firmly. Not all rows give a size; the values are once, few, many and, for expanded clones, a class.

abundance	v_gene	j_gene	d_gene	CDR3nt	CDR3aa
.	TRBV18	TRBJ1-4	TRBD1	TGTGCCAGCTCTCCCGGGACAGGGGAGTATGAAAAACTGTTTTTT	CASSPGTGEYEKLFF
.	TRBV10-3	TRBJ2-3	TRBD2	TGTGCCACCTTAGCGGGAGGCCTAGATACGCAGTATTTT	CATLAGGLDTQYF
.	TRBV7-2	TRBJ1-2	.	TGTGCCAGCAGCTTGTCTATCGGGGGAGGGGACTATGGCTACACCTTC	CASSLSIGGGDYGYTF
.	TRBV18	TRBJ2-3	.	TGTGCCAGCTCACCACAGGGGGGCACAGATACGCAGTATTTT	CASSPQGGTDTQYF
once	TRBV5-1	TRBJ2-5	.	TGCGCCAGCAGACCCGGACATCAAGAGACCCAGTACTTC	CASRPGHQETQYF
once	TRBV6-5	TRBJ2-7	.	TGTGCCAGCGCCAATGGGGACTGGTCCTACGAGCAGTACTTC	CASANGDWSYEQYF
few	TRBV19	TRBJ2-2	.	TGTGCCAGTAGAGGAGGGGCGGGCGGAGTTAACACCGGGGAGCTGTTTTTT	CASRGGAGGVNTGELFF
.	TRBV27	TRBJ2-1	TRBD2	TGTGCCAGCAGACCCAGCGGGGGCGATTCCTACAATGAGCAGTTCTTC	CASRPSGGDSYNEQFF
.	TRBV4-1	TRBJ1-3	.	TGCGCCAGCAGCCAAGGGGTCAGGGGCGATGGAAACACCATATATTTT	CASSQGVRGDGNTIYF
.	TRBV5-3	TRBJ1-2	TRBD1	TGTGCCAGAAGCTTGGGTAAGCCCCCAGGGGGGGGCTACACCTTC	CARSLGKPPGGGYTF
.	TRBV6-4	TRBJ2-1	TRBD2	TGTGCCAGCAGTGATCGGGGGGGGTACAATGAGCAGTTCTTC	CASSDRGGYNEQFF
.	TRBV18	TRBJ2-1	TRBD1	TGTGCCAGCTCGCTCTCTACAGGGGGAAATGAGCAGTTCTTC	CASSLSTGGNEQFF
.	TRBV5-1	TRBJ2-1	.	TGCGCCAGCAGCTCCTCGCTAGGAAACGGGTACAATGAGCAGTTCTTC	CASSSSLGNGYNEQFF
.	TRBV19	TRBJ1-3	TRBD1	TGTGCCAAGCCAGCGACAGGGTCGGGCAGTGAGGACACCATATATTTT	CAKPATGSGSEDTIYF
.	TRBV7-6	TRBJ1-6	.	TGTGCCAGCAGCTCCGCCGGGACAAGGAATTCACCCCTCCACTTT	CASSSAGTRNSPLHF
.	TRBV5-4	TRBJ2-1	TRBD2	TGTGCCAGCAGCTTGGTGGCTAGCGGGGATTACAATGAGCAGTTCTTC	CASSLVASGDYNEQFF
.	TRBV5-1	TRBJ2-3	.	TGCGCCAGCAGCTCTAGACTAGGAGCAGATACGCAGTATTTT	CASSSRLGADTQYF
.	TRBV11-3	TRBJ2-3	.	TGTGCCAGCAGCTTTCAGGGAAACACAGATACGCAGTATTTT	CASSFQGNTDTQYF
.	TRBV11-2	TRBJ2-7	.	TGTGCCAGCAGCTTAGATACCAGGACCTACGAGCAGTACTTC	CASSLDTRTYEQYF
.	TRBV2	TRBJ1-5	TRBD1	TGTGCCAGCGGGACAGGGGGCGGGAATCAGCCCCAGCATTTT	CASGTGGGNQPQHF
.	TRBV4-1	TRBJ2-1	TRBD2	TGCGCCAGCAGCCAGCCCGCGGGGGGGGGTGAGCAGTTCTTC	CASSQPAGGGEQFF
.	TRBV4-1	TRBJ1-1	.	TGCGCCAGCAGCCAAGACGGTGCTGCGAACACTGAAGCTTTCTTT	CASSQDGAANTEAFF
.	TRBV29-1	TRBJ2-5	.	TGCAGCGTTCACCGGGGTGGGGGGAGTGGGGAGACCCAGTACTTC	CSVHRGGGSGETQYF
.	TRBV6-4	TRBJ1-1	.	TGTGCCAGCAGGGCTCAGGTGAACACTGAAGCTTTCTTT	CASRAQVNTEAFF
.	TRBV10-3	TRBJ2-1	TRBD2	TGTGCCATCAGTGAAGCGGGGGGACCCAATGAGCAGTTCTTC	CAISEAGGPNEQFF
.	TRBV6-4	TRBJ2-2	.	TGTGCCAGCAGTGAAGGGCGCGGGGGCAGTACCGGGGAGCTGTTTTTT	CASSEGRGGSTGELFF
.	TRBV27	TRBJ2-7	TRBD2	TGTGCCAGCAGTCTGCTAGCGGGGATAACGTACGAGCAGTACTTC	CASSLLAGITYEQYF
.	TRBV30	TRBJ1-3	.	TGTGCCTGGACCGAACAACCCCTTTGGGAAGGGGCCGGAAACACCATATATTTT	CAWTEQPLWEGAGNTIYF
.	TRBV9	TRBJ2-7	.	TGTGCCAGCAGCGTAGTAGGGGGTAGCGAGCAGTACTTC	CASSVVGGSEQYF
.	TRBV6-5	TRBJ1-5	.	TGTGCCAGCAGACAGACAGCGAGCAATCAGCCCCAGCATTTT	CASRQTASNQPQHF
.	TRBV6-6	TRBJ2-1	TRBD2	TGTGCCAGCAGTTACACGCGGGGGGGTTACAATGAGCAGTTCTTC	CASSYTRGGYNEQFF
.	TRBV4-1	TRBJ1-3	TRBD1	TGCGCCAGCAGCCATATACAGGGGAAGGGAAACACCATATATTTT	CASSHIQGKGNTIYF
.	TRBV6-5	TRBJ1-2	.	TGTGCCAGCAGCCCCGTTGCGGGGAGGAACTATGGCTACACCTTC	CASSPVAGRNYGYTF